Sequencing of this T cell receptor beta chain was carried out in a study of long-term antiretroviral therapy in people with HIV. Whole-study results and caveats: At every time point, clones expanded before ART dominated the repertoire. Diversity went up after ART and still fell short of transplant donor controls.

Per germline, CDR1 SGHVS and CDR2 FQNEAQ. CDR3 length: 14 residues. Trimming stripped 5 bases from V and 1 base from J, with 9 bases between. The run of the v3.0 immunoSEQ assay was at survey level. Assay used: immunoSEQ multiplex PCR; TCRdb lists only in-frame clones, some missing. The sample includes around 27,000 clones, around 85% of them seen just once. There were about 1-10 million cryopreserved PBMC in the samples before DNA extraction. A word on this clone: Its antigen is undetermined.

This sample comprised unsorted PBMCs, obtained 3 years after starting antiretroviral therapy. The sequence derives from a middle-aged man with HIV. V is TRBV7-8 and J is TRBJ1-5, with TRBD1 as a possible D gene (5 bases). The CDR3: CASSTRQSNQPQHF. CDR3 nucleotides: TGTGCCAGCAGCACCCGACAGAGCAATCAGCCCCAGCATTTT.